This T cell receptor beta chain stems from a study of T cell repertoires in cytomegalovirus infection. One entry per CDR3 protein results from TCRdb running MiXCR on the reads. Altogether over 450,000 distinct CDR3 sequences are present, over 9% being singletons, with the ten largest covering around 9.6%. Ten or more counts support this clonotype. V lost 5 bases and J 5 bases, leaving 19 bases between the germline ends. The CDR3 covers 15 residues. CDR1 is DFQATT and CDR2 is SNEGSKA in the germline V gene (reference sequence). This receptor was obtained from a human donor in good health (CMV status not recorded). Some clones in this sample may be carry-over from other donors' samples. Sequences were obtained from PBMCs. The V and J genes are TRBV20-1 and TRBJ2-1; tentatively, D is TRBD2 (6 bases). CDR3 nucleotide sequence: TGCAGTGCTTTACCCAGCGGGCCCGTGGACAATGAGCAGTTCTTC. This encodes CSALPSGPVDNEQFF.